Listed below are T cell receptor beta chains from one sample, sequenced in a study of CD8 T cells in Susac syndrome. One entry per CDR3 protein results from TCRdb running MiXCR on the immunoSEQ multiplex PCR reads. The data contain about 150,000 distinct CDR3 sequences, approximately 95% of them singletons. Sequencing was performed on CD4+ T cells from PBMCs. The source of these receptors is a human donor with Susac syndrome. Each CDR3 is given with its conserved first and last residue. Each record gives: D gene, J gene, clone size, V gene, CDR3 DNA, CDR3 protein. The D gene is left open where the match is weak. The listing skips clone size in some rows; elsewhere it reads once, few, many or a size class.

>.|TRBJ1-1|.|TRBV3-1
TGTGCCAGCAGCCAAGGTAGGGGGACTGCGAACACTGAAGCTTTCTTT
CASSQGRGTANTEAFF
>.|TRBJ2-3|.|TRBV4-2
TGTGCCAGCAGCCAAGCGCGCACCACAGATACGCAGTATTTT
CASSQARTTDTQYF
>.|TRBJ1-2|.|TRBV5-4
TGTGCCAGCAACGGTGGGCCAGGCCCTAACTATGGCTACACCTTC
CASNGGPGPNYGYTF
>.|TRBJ2-1|.|TRBV20-1
TGCAGTGCCCGAGACGAAACGTGGCAGTTCTTC
CSARDETWQFF
>TRBD1|TRBJ2-7|.|TRBV9
TGTGCCAGCAGCGGGGGGACAGGGATTGTAGACGAGCAGTACTTC
CASSGGTGIVDEQYF
>TRBD1|TRBJ2-1|.|TRBV20-1
TGCAGTGCTAGATTGGGGACAGGGGGTACCAGGGGTGAGCAGTTCTTC
CSARLGTGGTRGEQFF
>.|TRBJ2-5|.|TRBV7-2
TGTGCCAGCAGCTTAGGTTCTCCCGACCGGTACGAGACCCAGTACTTC
CASSLGSPDRYETQYF
>.|TRBJ2-7|.|TRBV29-1
TGCAGCGTTATAGAGGCCAGCTACGAGCAGTACTTC
CSVIEASYEQYF
>TRBD2|TRBJ2-1|.|TRBV29-1
TGCAGCGTCCTACTAGCGGGGGAAAGCCGGGAGCAGTTCTTC
CSVLLAGESREQFF
>TRBD1|TRBJ1-2|.|TRBV2
TGTGCCAGCAGTGGGACAGGGTTTGGTTATGGCTACACCTTC
CASSGTGFGYGYTF
>.|TRBJ1-1|.|TRBV7-9
TGTGCCAGCAGCTTAGGGCCGGGTGAAGCTTTCTTT
CASSLGPGEAFF
>TRBD2|TRBJ2-1|.|TRBV29-1
TGCAGCGTTAGTTTACTAGCGGGCAATGAGCAGTTCTTC
CSVSLLAGNEQFF
>.|TRBJ2-3|.|TRBV29-1
TGCAGCGCTCCGGGACTTTGGGCAGATACGCAGTATTTT
CSAPGLWADTQYF
>.|TRBJ1-2|.|TRBV14
TGTGCCAGCAGCCAAGAGCCCACAGTCTATGGCTACACCTTC
CASSQEPTVYGYTF
>TRBD2|TRBJ2-5|.|TRBV4-2
TGTGCCAGCAGCCAAGTTTCGACTAGCGGGGAGACCCAGTACTTC
CASSQVSTSGETQYF
>.|TRBJ2-7|.|TRBV6-2/TRBV6-3
TGTGCCAGCAGAGATATTTCCTACGAGCAGTACTTC
CASRDISYEQYF
>.|TRBJ1-6|.|TRBV7-2
TGTGCCAGCAGCTTAGCAGGATATAATTCACCCCTCCACTTT
CASSLAGYNSPLHF
>.|TRBJ2-3|.|TRBV12-3/TRBV12-4
TGTGCCAGCAGCCCCAGGGCACAACTCACAGATACGCAGTATTTT
CASSPRAQLTDTQYF
>.|TRBJ2-5|.|TRBV10-2
TGCGCCAGCAGTGATTGGGTCTCGAGGGAGACCCAGTACTTC
CASSDWVSRETQYF
>.|TRBJ2-3|.|TRBV14
TGTGCCAGCAGCGGACCAGGCTCAACGCAGTATTTT
CASSGPGSTQYF
>.|TRBJ2-3|.|TRBV6-5
TGTGCCAGCAGCAGGCTAGCTGCCCGCGGGTATACGCAGTATTTT
CASSRLAARGYTQYF
>TRBD2|TRBJ2-1|few|TRBV6-2/TRBV6-3
TGTGCCAGCAGAGACGGGGGGGTGGTCGATGAGCAGTTCTTC
CASRDGGVVDEQFF
>.|TRBJ1-5|.|TRBV9
TGTGCCAGCAGCGCGGGGACGAATAGCAATCAGCCCCAGCATTTT
CASSAGTNSNQPQHF
>TRBD2|TRBJ2-1|once|TRBV30
TGTGCCTGGAGTCCCCCACCGGGACTAGCGGGTAACAATGAGCAGTTCTTC
CAWSPPPGLAGNNEQFF